This T cell receptor beta chain was captured in a study of post-analysis software for immune sequencing data. As for the study in general: Relapsing-remitting, secondary progressive and progressive-relapsing forms of multiple sclerosis all featured among disease courses. Findings of the study overall: Same-batch preparations were strongly co-clustered by F measure. Elevated frequency relative to controls characterized four or five TRBV segments in patients, TRBV5-6, TRBV5-1 and TRBV20-1 among them. There was significantly lower normalized Chao1 diversity in multiple sclerosis patients than in controls.

This clonotype came up a few times. Antigen specificity is unknown. Researchers reported that TCR beta cDNA libraries carried unique molecular identifiers. Using its own MiXCR run on the PCR reads, TCRdb lists one record per CDR3 protein. The sample has over 700,000 distinct CDR3 sequences, about 32% seen once; the top ten hold roughly 0.54%. CDR3 length equals 13 residues. The V and J ends lost 1 base and 7 bases respectively, with 11 bases between them. The TCR was taken from a girl between 10 and 17 years old with multiple sclerosis. Sequenced sample: blood. The chain combines TRBV12-3 or TRBV12-4 with TRBJ2-7; D remains ambiguous. The CDR3 DNA follows: TGTGCCAGCAGTTTAGGGGTAGCTTCTGAGCAGTACTTC. Translated: CASSLGVASEQYF.